The rows below give T cell receptor beta chains drawn from one sample of a study of long-term antiretroviral therapy in people with HIV. The assay was immunoSEQ multiplex PCR, and TCRdb's table has in-frame clones only and misses some. Of tens of thousands of clones listed, more than 80% were seen once; the top ten hold roughly 7.3%. Sample: unsorted PBMCs, taken 0.3 years after starting antiretroviral therapy. The receptor set was obtained from a man aged 35-49 years with HIV. The CDR3 runs from the conserved cysteine through the conserved F or W. A D gene is named only where the DNA matches it firmly. The size entry is marked missing in some rows and otherwise reads once, few, many or a size class.

V gene	J gene	clone size	D gene	CDR3 DNA	CDR3 protein
TRBV14	TRBJ2-4	.	.	TGTGCCAGCAGCCAAGGGGGCAGGGGATCCAAAAACATTCAGTACTTC	CASSQGGRGSKNIQYF
TRBV6-6	TRBJ1-5	.	.	TGTGCCAGCAGTTATCCGGACAGAGTTAGCAATCAGCCCCAGCATTTT	CASSYPDRVSNQPQHF
TRBV27	TRBJ2-1	.	.	TGTGCCAGCAGTTTACGGGAGAAGGTCAATGAGCAGTTCTTC	CASSLREKVNEQFF
TRBV2	TRBJ2-7	.	.	TGTGCCAGCAAGAGAGACTCCTACGAGCAGTACTTC	CASKRDSYEQYF
TRBV4-2	TRBJ1-5	.	.	TGTGCCAGCAGCCAAGGGACAATAAATCAGCCCCAGCATTTT	CASSQGTINQPQHF
TRBV30	TRBJ2-3	.	.	TGTGCCTGGAGTACCGGGAATACGCAGTATTTT	CAWSTGNTQYF
TRBV30	TRBJ1-6	.	.	TGTGCCTGGAGTGGGGCAGCCTATAATTCACCCCTCCACTTT	CAWSGAAYNSPLHF
TRBV15	TRBJ1-2	.	.	TGTGCCACCAGCAGAGATCAAGGGGGAAACTATGGCTACACCTTC	CATSRDQGGNYGYTF
TRBV5-1	TRBJ1-6	few	.	TGCGCCAGCAGCTTCGAGGGGGGCCCTAATTCACCCCTCCACTTT	CASSFEGGPNSPLHF
TRBV5-1	TRBJ2-6	.	TRBD2	TGCGCCAGCCGATTTCGGGGGGAGAGTGGGGCCAACGTCCTGACTTTC	CASRFRGESGANVLTF
TRBV7-9	TRBJ2-5	.	.	TGTGCCAGCAGCCTTCAGGACCAAGAGACCCAGTACTTC	CASSLQDQETQYF
TRBV5-4	TRBJ2-7	.	.	TGTGCCAGCAGCTTGCTCGAGAACCCGGGTTACGAGCAGTACTTC	CASSLLENPGYEQYF
TRBV7-2	TRBJ1-2	.	.	TGTGCCAGCAGCGAGGGACTGGTTAACTATGGCTACACCTTC	CASSEGLVNYGYTF
TRBV27	TRBJ1-2	few	.	TGTGCCAGCAGTATCTCCCACAGGGACGGCTACACCTTC	CASSISHRDGYTF
TRBV7-2	TRBJ2-7	.	.	TGTGCCAGCAGCTTCAGGGGCTCCTACGAGCAGTACTTC	CASSFRGSYEQYF
TRBV10-1	TRBJ2-1	.	.	TGCGCCAGCAGTGAGTGGAGTGACACCGACAATGAGCAGTTCTTC	CASSEWSDTDNEQFF
TRBV2	TRBJ2-1	.	.	TGTGCCAGCAGTGGGGGGACCCTCTCCTACAATGAGCAGTTCTTC	CASSGGTLSYNEQFF
TRBV19	TRBJ2-7	.	.	TGTGCCAGTAGTGTACAGGGAACGTCCTACGAGCAGTACTTC	CASSVQGTSYEQYF
TRBV11-2	TRBJ2-7	.	.	TGTGCCAGCGCTTTGGGGACACCACCCTACGAGCAGTACTTC	CASALGTPPYEQYF
TRBV23-1	TRBJ1-6	.	.	TGCGCCAGCCCAGCCCTTTCACCCCTCCACTTT	CASPALSPLHF
TRBV6-5	TRBJ2-5	.	.	TGTGCCAGCAGGGTGGGAGTCCGGGAGACCCAGTACTTC	CASRVGVRETQYF
TRBV7-9	TRBJ2-7	.	TRBD1	TGTGCCAGCAGCTTAGTTCCGGGGCGCAGGGGGCTCGAGCAGTACTTC	CASSLVPGRRGLEQYF
TRBV18	TRBJ1-2	.	TRBD1	TGTGCCAGCTCACCTAATACCGGGACAGGCGTCTACTATGGCTACACCTTC	CASSPNTGTGVYYGYTF
TRBV19	TRBJ1-5	few	.	TGTGCCAGTAGTTCTTCCCGGTCGAGGAGGAGCAATCAGCCCCAGCATTTT	CASSSSRSRRSNQPQHF
TRBV11-2	TRBJ1-2	few	.	TGTGCCAGCAGCCTTACTGCTAACTATGGCTACACCTTC	CASSLTANYGYTF
TRBV11-2	TRBJ2-1	.	TRBD2	TGTGCCAGCAGCTTAGCCGGACTAGCGGGAGCGGGTAATGAGCAGTTCTTC	CASSLAGLAGAGNEQFF
TRBV28	TRBJ1-1	.	.	TGTGCCAGCAGTTTATTCCGGGGACTTCGAGAAGCTTTCTTT	CASSLFRGLREAFF
TRBV18	TRBJ2-3	.	.	TGTGCCAGCTCACCCGGGCGTAGCACAGATACGCAGTATTTT	CASSPGRSTDTQYF
TRBV7-3	TRBJ2-3	.	TRBD2	TGTGCCAGCAGCTCGGGACTACAAACAGATACGCAGTATTTT	CASSSGLQTDTQYF
TRBV5-4	TRBJ2-3	.	TRBD1	TGTGCCAGCAGCTTGGAGGGGGCAGGGAGCACAGATACGCAGTATTTT	CASSLEGAGSTDTQYF
TRBV7-2	TRBJ1-5	.	TRBD1	TGTGCCAGCAGCTTCAGGGGGGGGAACAATCAGCCCCAGCATTTT	CASSFRGGNNQPQHF
TRBV2	TRBJ1-5	few	.	TGTGCCAGCGTGTTATCGTACGGGGGAAGTCAGCCCCAGCATTTT	CASVLSYGGSQPQHF
TRBV27	TRBJ1-3	.	.	TGTGCCAGCAGTTTATCGACAGGCTCTGGAAACACCATATATTTT	CASSLSTGSGNTIYF
TRBV9	TRBJ2-7	.	.	TGTGCCAGCAGCGTAGGCCTAGGTATCTGGGACTACGAGCAGTACTTC	CASSVGLGIWDYEQYF
TRBV7-8	TRBJ2-6	.	.	TGTGCCAGCAGCTCACAGCACTCTGGGGCCAACGTCCTGACTTTC	CASSSQHSGANVLTF
TRBV4-3	TRBJ2-2	.	TRBD2	TGCGCCAGCAGCCAAGATCTGGTGGGAGGGATCGGGGAGCTGTTTTTT	CASSQDLVGGIGELFF
TRBV19	TRBJ1-1	.	TRBD1	TGTGCCAGTAGTGGAGGGACAGGGAGCGCCACTGAAGCTTTCTTT	CASSGGTGSATEAFF
TRBV11-2	TRBJ1-2	.	TRBD1	TGTGCCAGCAGCTTTCCCGGGACAGGGAACTATGGCTACACCTTC	CASSFPGTGNYGYTF
TRBV5-1	TRBJ1-1	once	.	TGCGCCAGCAGCTTCGGGGGAGGAGGGACTGAAGCTTTCTTT	CASSFGGGGTEAFF
TRBV5-1	TRBJ1-1	.	.	TGCGCCAGCAGCTTGGATCCTTTGAACACTGAAGCTTTCTTT	CASSLDPLNTEAFF
TRBV7-8	TRBJ1-3	.	.	TGTGCCAGCAGCTTGATGGGGGTGTCCTCTGGAAACACCATATATTTT	CASSLMGVSSGNTIYF
TRBV18	TRBJ1-4	.	.	TGTGCCAGCTCACCCTTTGGTGGGACGGCGGAACTGTTTTTT	CASSPFGGTAELFF
TRBV2	TRBJ2-4	once	.	TGTGCCAGCAGTGCCGAGCTAGCCAAAAACATTCAGTACTTC	CASSAELAKNIQYF
TRBV2	TRBJ2-7	.	.	TGTGCCAGCAGTGAAGGAGAAAGGGTTTACGAGCAGTACTTC	CASSEGERVYEQYF
TRBV19	TRBJ2-1	.	.	TGTGCCAGTAGTAACCAGTACAATGAGCAGTTCTTC	CASSNQYNEQFF
TRBV6-1	TRBJ2-3	.	.	TGTGCCAGCAGTTTCTCAGATACGCAGTATTTT	CASSFSDTQYF
TRBV5-6	TRBJ1-2	.	.	TGTGCCAGCAGCTTGTACGGGGAGAACTATGGCTACACCTTC	CASSLYGENYGYTF
TRBV5-4	TRBJ1-1	.	.	TGTGCCAGCAGCTACGGGGGGGCCAGGGGTAGGGCTGAAGCTTTCTTT	CASSYGGARGRAEAFF
TRBV29-1	TRBJ2-5	.	.	TGCAGCGTTGAAGATAGGCTCCTGAGAGAGACCCAGTACTTC	CSVEDRLLRETQYF
TRBV4-1	TRBJ1-5	.	TRBD1	TGCGCCAGCAGCCGGGGACAGGAAAATCAGCCCCAGCATTTT	CASSRGQENQPQHF
TRBV5-6	TRBJ2-3	.	TRBD1	TGTGCCAGCAGCTTGGAGGACAGGGATACGCAGTATTTT	CASSLEDRDTQYF
TRBV10-1	TRBJ2-2	.	.	TGCGCCAGCAGTGATCAATCCGGGGAGCTGTTTTTT	CASSDQSGELFF
TRBV7-9	TRBJ2-7	.	TRBD1	TGTGCCAGCAGCGGATCGACAGGGGGCAAAAACGAGCAGTACTTC	CASSGSTGGKNEQYF
TRBV28	TRBJ2-7	once	TRBD1	TGTGCCAGCAGTTTATTGCCTAATCGGGGACAGCACTACGAGCAGTACTTC	CASSLLPNRGQHYEQYF
TRBV28	TRBJ1-5	.	.	TGTGCCAGCAGTTTTCCCGAGGGTCTGCAGCCCCAGCATTTT	CASSFPEGLQPQHF
TRBV4-3	TRBJ1-2	.	TRBD1	TGCGCCAGCAGCCAAGATTGGGGGACAGCCTATGGCTACACCTTC	CASSQDWGTAYGYTF
TRBV11-2	TRBJ2-7	few	.	TGTGCCAGCAGCTTAGAGGCAGGGACGATGTCTGGCTACGAGCAGTACTTC	CASSLEAGTMSGYEQYF
TRBV28	TRBJ1-2	.	.	TGTGCCAGCAGTCGGGACCTATATGGCTACACCTTC	CASSRDLYGYTF
TRBV19	TRBJ2-1	.	.	TGTGCCAGTAGTATGGTGGGATACAATGAGCAGTTCTTC	CASSMVGYNEQFF